A selection of T cell receptor beta chains follows, all from one sample in a study of vaccination effects on CD4 cells after COVID-19. These receptors have no identified antigens. Method: immunoSEQ multiplex PCR; TCRdb's copy keeps in-frame clones and lacks some. Of some 24,000 clones in the sample, more than 60% were seen once. Sequenced here: CD4+ T cells from PBMCs cultured with HCoV-NL63 spike peptides, sampled after COVID-19 vaccination. The source is a human donor who received a COVID-19 vaccine. Both conserved end residues are trimmed from each CDR3. Not every row has a clone size; where given, it reads once, few, many or a size class.

CDR3 length | clone size | V gene | CDR3 protein
11 | NA | TRBV6-4 | ASSRGEGYGYT
11 | NA | TRBV5-4 | ASSPDREYGYT
12 | NA | TRBV13 | ASGTYASNEKLF
14 | NA | TRBV5-1 | ASSTLAGASTDTQY
14 | once | TRBV30 | ASEPSDRPVGKPQH
9 | once | TRBV3-1/TRBV3-2 | ASSQLTVLT
15 | once | TRBV7-9 | ASSPWTSDLERGELF
14 | NA | TRBV4-3 | ASSQELAGGRNEQF
15 | NA | TRBV11-2 | ASSSGLGRSGANVLT
12 | few | TRBV2 | ASCPGQGNTEAF
12 | NA | TRBV20-1 | SASPASGNNEQF
15 | few | TRBV4-1 | ASSHEATGTDRTEAF
11 | NA | TRBV4-1 | ASSQESNYGYT
17 | NA | TRBV7-2 | ASSLYLVAGGLPTDTQY
12 | NA | TRBV5-8 | ASSLGQGLYEQY
13 | NA | TRBV6-5 | ASSYSFTLPNEQF
15 | NA | TRBV6-1 | ASSALALGRLTYEQY
9 | NA | TRBV28 | ASRKYYEQY
13 | NA | TRBV19 | ASSPRGLGGNTIY
13 | many | TRBV18 | ASSPETVRVHEQY
13 | NA | TRBV7-9 | ASSRRDGGTGELF
11 | NA | TRBV6-1 | ASSAPTNYGYT
11 | NA | TRBV6-5 | ASTRDENTEAF
11 | NA | TRBV4-1 | ASSQGTDYGYT
13 | NA | TRBV6-2/TRBV6-3 | ASSYSRAGNTEAF
12 | NA | TRBV19 | ASSTRDPTGELF
11 | NA | TRBV7-8 | ASSPPREDEQF
13 | NA | TRBV6-5 | ASSPHGTGDYGYT
13 | once | TRBV7-2 | ASSLSQGLGTEAF
10 | NA | TRBV30 | ASGQVSNEQY
12 | NA | TRBV5-1 | ASSLGGVMGEAF
13 | NA | TRBV28 | ASRGEGSGRYEQY
13 | NA | TRBV6-2/TRBV6-3 | ASSLTSGGALAQY
11 | NA | TRBV7-3 | ASRTGPAGELF
12 | NA | TRBV27 | ASSDTGSGGELF
12 | NA | TRBV25-1 | ASNRAGGTGELF
12 | NA | TRBV30 | AWSRGPMRSEAF
16 | NA | TRBV4-2 | ASSQAPLSRRGDNEQF
11 | NA | TRBV21-1 | ASILDRGNEQF
15 | NA | TRBV7-2 | ASSLGVTGSGAYEQY
16 | once | TRBV7-9 | ASSSDPGLAGGNNEQF
13 | few | TRBV5-4 | ASSQGQTNTGELF
11 | few | TRBV3-1/TRBV3-2 | ASSQGTTNEQF
9 | NA | TRBV12-3/TRBV12-4 | ASSFRGGYT
12 | NA | TRBV6-5 | ASSRPGPQNEQY
12 | NA | TRBV7-2 | ASSFQGRGDTQY
12 | NA | TRBV5-1 | ASSRTGRTYEQY
10 | NA | TRBV29-1 | SPSWGRPGAF
11 | NA | TRBV9 | ASSAERTDTQY
12 | NA | TRBV27 | ASSWGPRNTEAF
14 | few | TRBV3-1/TRBV3-2 | ASSQDRGGALDGYT
13 | NA | TRBV28 | ASSLLGGLANEQF
12 | NA | TRBV6-2/TRBV6-3 | ASSYTSGSNEQF
13 | NA | TRBV5-4 | ASSSGRGGNTEAF
14 | large | TRBV5-1 | ASSLNSGNMQETQY
12 | NA | TRBV3-1/TRBV3-2 | ASSQSDAYNEQF